Sequencing of this TCR beta chain was carried out in a study of OX40 agonist ivuxolimab in advanced cancers. Background for the entire study: Ivuxolimab, which targeted the costimulatory receptor OX40 (CD134), was an agonistic, fully human IgG2 monoclonal antibody. Intravenous ivuxolimab was administered to patients every 2 weeks at six dose levels: 0.01, 0.1, 0.3, 1.5, 3 and 10 mg/kg. Among the 50 to 55 dose-escalation patients, 19 had hepatocellular carcinoma, roughly 15 melanoma, 9 renal cell carcinoma and 9 head and neck cancer. In the dose-escalation cohort, 82.7% of patients were male, and the mean age was approximately 60 years, with a range of 23 to 79. Prior anti-PD-1, anti-PD-L1 or anti-CTLA-4 therapy was permitted, and about 40% of dose-escalation patients had received checkpoint inhibitors. Three dose-escalation patients achieved partial responses, one with hepatocellular carcinoma and two with cutaneous melanoma. The point of sequencing TCRbeta in the periphery was to test whether ivuxolimab changed TCR sequence diversity and drove clonal T-cell expansion. The paper describes the monotherapy dose-escalation part (N = 52 patients) of the phase I trial of ivuxolimab.

Genomic DNA was isolated from the sorted cells so that the TCRbeta CDR3 region could be sequenced. TCRbeta CDR3 regions were sequenced using the immunoSEQ Assay. Not all clones reach the TCRdb copy of this immuneACCESS table, which keeps in-frame sequences only. Checked studies attribute under half of the gap to unresolved V genes and leave the rest unexplained. The sample profile shows approximately 48,000 clones; 60% to 80% of them were found once. Around 4% of the sample rests with the top ten. Beyond this particular receptor, the publication reports: Low levels of normalized T-cell clonal expansion were also seen in some patients who did not respond. After ivuxolimab, more expanded clones were found on average in CD8+ T cells than in CD4+ T cells. Which antigens the clonally expanded peripheral T cells were specific for was not determined. Clonal expansion of both CD4+ and CD8+ blood T cells was observed from baseline to week 6 at doses 0.1 to 3.0 mg/kg. In the 0.1-3.0 mg/kg groups, partial responders were among the patients with the lowest normalized peripheral clonal expansion, particularly in CD8+ T cells.

CDR1 and CDR2 are drawn from the germline V gene: MNHNS, SASEGT. V is pruned by 8 bases and J by 3 bases, leaving 1 base of the junction without a gene match. Its CDR3 holds 13 amino acids, cysteine through phenylalanine. Only CDR3 DNA is held: 39 bases, read in frame from base 1. For this clone: Its antigen target is currently unknown. There are no base qualities to consult, and no much larger clone falls within one base.

The trial excluded patients who had a history of autoimmune disease or who were on systemic immunosuppression. Peripheral blood for TCR sequencing was collected from all dose cohorts at baseline, on cycle 4 day 1, and on cycle 7 day 1. The samples were drawn from a first-in-human, open-label, multicenter phase I dose-escalation trial of ivuxolimab. Adults with locally advanced or metastatic head and neck squamous cell, hepatocellular, melanoma or renal cell carcinoma were enrolled in the trial. Before TCR sequencing, CD4+ and CD8+ T cells were separately sorted from peripheral blood. Sequenced material: CD4+ or CD8+ T cells sorted from blood, taken in a trial of the OX40 agonist ivuxolimab. This receptor was taken from an adult with an advanced solid tumor such as melanoma, head and neck, liver or kidney cancer. The chain is encoded by TRBV6-1 joined to TRBJ2-3; 11 junctional bases match TRBD2. In nucleotide form, the sequence is TGTGCCAGCGGGACTAGCGGTACAGATACGCAGTATTTT. This encodes CASGTSGTDTQYF.